A single TCR beta chain is shown here with its context. Antigen specificity is unknown. The entry originates in a study of shared clonotypes between healthy human individuals. The study ran the assay at deep level. Authors' processing steps: As immunoSEQ supplied junction-only sequences (without quality scores), filtering differed. Some clones are missing from TCRdb's copy, which holds only in-frame ones; the method was immunoSEQ multiplex PCR. That table supplies the V and J calls and clone size; D and trimming were determined from the DNA. The sample contains some 470,000 clones, 70% to 80% of which appear only once. Whole-study findings and limits: The expectation was that sequencing depth would affect clonotype sharing among donors.

Sequenced material: PBMCs. The clonotype originates from a woman in her thirties or forties in good health. Some clones in this sample may be carry-over from other donors' samples.

In DNA, the CDR3 is TGTGCCAGCTCACCGAAGTTGGAGAACACCGGGGAGCTGTTTTTT. It is translated as CASSPKLENTGELFF. The gene calls are TRBV18 and TRBJ2-2; D is undetermined. The germline V gene has CDR1 KGHSH and CDR2 LQKENI. The V end lost 3 bases, the J end lost 1 base, and 9 bases lay between the germline ends. This CDR3 is built from 15 residues.